One and the same sample provided the 8 T cell receptor beta chains below, sequenced in a study of blood T cell repertoires in COVID-19. TCRdb's copy holds only in-frame clones and misses some; the assay was immunoSEQ multiplex PCR. The table lists approximately 330,000 clones, around 85% of them singletons, with roughly 4.2% in the top ten. Sequenced material: PBMCs or T cells enriched from blood (not recorded which). These receptors were collected from a woman in her 40s with acute COVID-19.

This CDR3 is CASSVFWGDEQFF. The CDR3 DNA is TGTGCCAGCAGCGTATTTTGGGGGGATGAGCAGTTCTTC. The gene calls are TRBV9 and TRBJ2-1; D possibly corresponds to TRBD2 (6 bases). CDR3 length: 13 amino acids. The germline V and J ends were trimmed by 1 base and 8 bases, with 10 bases remaining between them. CDR1 and CDR2 (germline): SGDLS, YYNGEE. The complete variable domain, with remaining parts taken from reference TRBV9 and TRBJ2-1, reads DSGVTQTPKHLITATGQRVTLRCSPRSGDLSVYWYQQSLDQGLQFLIQYYNGEERAKGNILERFSAQQFPDLHSELNLSSLELGDSALYFCASSVFWGDEQFFGPGTRLTVL.

This clone was seen once. The rearrangement uses TRBV6-2 or TRBV6-3 and TRBJ2-5; the match to TRBD1 covers 7 bases. The V and J ends lost 4 bases and 5 bases, in that order; junction bases with no gene match: 7. CDR3 length: 14 amino acids. From germline, CDR1 is MNHEY and CDR2 SVGEGT. The CDR3 region has the DNA TGTGCCAGCAGTTGGGCAGGGGGTGCTGAGACCCAGTACTTC. Encoded protein: CASSWAGGAETQYF.

This chain links TRBV19 with TRBJ1-2; 9 bases fit TRBD1. Trimming took 10 bases from V and 2 from J; bases not matched to a gene: 11. There are 15 residues in the CDR3. Germline V gene data show CDR1 as LNHDA and CDR2 as SQIVND (reference sequence). CDR3 loop: CATRRTGEVNYGYTF. CDR3 coding DNA: TGTGCCACCCGTCGGACAGGGGAGGTAAACTATGGCTACACCTTC.

The chain has TRBV18 and TRBJ1-5; D ambiguous. The germline V gene has CDR1 KGHSH and CDR2 LQKENI. The CDR3 length is 16 residues. The V end lost 5 bases, the J end lost 0 bases, and 14 bases lay between the germline ends. The CDR3: CASSASTGNSNQPQHF. The CDR3, as DNA: TGTGCCAGCTCAGCTTCTACGGGTAATAGCAATCAGCCCCAGCATTTT.

V and J are TRBV11-2 and TRBJ2-1, with TRBD2 matching 7 bases. The J segment lost 5 bases and the V segment lost 6 bases, leaving 19 bases of the junction unmatched. The germline V gene has CDR1 SGHAT and CDR2 FQNNGV. CDR3 length: 18 amino acids. CDR3 amino acids: CASRTLRAERGYNNEQFF. CDR3 bases: TGTGCCAGCAGAACGCTTAGGGCTGAGCGGGGATATAACAATGAGCAGTTCTTC.

The chain combines TRBV28 with TRBJ2-1, with 9 nucleotides matching TRBD1. CDR3 length equals 16 residues. Per germline, CDR1 MDHEN and CDR2 SYDVKM. V was clipped by 10 bases and J by 2 bases; unmatched bases: 12. The DNA of the CDR3 is TGTGCCACCCAAGAGGGACAGGGATCTACCTACAATGAGCAGTTCTTC. This codes for CATQEGQGSTYNEQFF. Supplemented by reference TRBV28 and TRBJ2-1, the full variable domain reads DVKVTQSSRYLVKRTGEKVFLECVQDMDHENMFWYRQDPGLGLRLIYFSYDVKMKEKGDIPEGYSVSREKKERFSLILESASTNQTSMYLCATQEGQGSTYNEQFFGPGTRLTVL.

The rearrangement joins TRBV5-1 to TRBJ2-5; 10 nucleotides line up with TRBD1. Germline V gives CDR1 SGHRS, CDR2 YFSETQ. Trimming cost V 3 bases and J 5 bases; bases outside gene matches: 7. This CDR3 is built from 15 residues. CDR3 sequence reads: CASSSGQGDVETQYF. CDR3 nucleotides: TGCGCCAGCAGCTCCGGACAGGGGGACGTTGAGACCCAGTACTTC.

The chain has TRBV7-9 and TRBJ1-1; TRBD1 matches 7 bases. Trimming removed 4 bases from V and 3 bases from J; junction bases left unmatched: 5. Germline lookup yields CDR1 SEHNR and CDR2 FQNEAQ (reference sequence). This CDR3 is 14 amino acids long. The CDR3 coding sequence is TGTGCCAGCAGCTCACAGGGGCGCCACACTGAAGCTTTCTTT. Encoded protein: CASSSQGRHTEAFF.